Reported below is one T cell receptor (beta chain). Its specificity is not known. The PCR made use of 60 Vbeta and 13 Jbeta primers. Sequencing was performed with immunoSEQ multiplex PCR; in TCRdb, only in-frame clones are kept and a portion is missing. The sample consists of about 160,000 clones, roughly 80% of them appearing once. Germline CDR1 is MGHRA and CDR2 is YSYEKL. The CDR3 spans 17 residues. V shed 1 base and J 4 bases; nucleotides not matched to a gene: 10. This sample is drawn from a study of cytomegalovirus exposure and HLA in healthy donors. Overall study results and limits: Prior analysis indicated that the majority of TCR beta V segments exhibited productivity approximately 87% or approximately 30% of the time.

Sequencing was carried out using PBMCs. This chain uses TRBV4-1 with TRBJ1-1; the match to TRBD1 covers 9 bases. This receptor was identified in a male donor in good health and CMV-seropositive. In DNA form, the CDR3 reads TGCGCCAGCAGCCAAGTGAGAACAGGGGGCTTGAGCACTGAAGCTTTCTTT. The encoded protein is CASSQVRTGGLSTEAFF.